These 6 T cell receptor beta chains share one sample of origin, sequenced in a study of CD8+CD57+ T cells in acquired aplastic anemia. The TCR beta profiling, which covered VDJ combination and CDR3 sequence, was carried out using genomic DNA as the template. TCRdb re-called the reads with MiXCR, one entry per CDR3 protein. This table has 120,000 or so distinct CDR3 sequences, over 30% appearing once. Patients selected for sequencing had displayed CD8+CD57+ cell expansion by flow cytometry. Sequenced: sorted CD4+, CD8+, or CD8+CD57+ T cells (not recorded which) from PBMCs. The source of these receptors is a human donor with aplastic anemia.

This clonotype occurred many times. This sequence joins TRBV6-5 and TRBJ2-7; D unresolved. The CDR3 length is 13 residues. V was clipped by 3 bases and J by 0 bases, with 6 bases between them. The V gene's germline CDR1 is MNHEY and CDR2 SVGAGI. The CDR3 region is CASSYTDSYEQYV. The CDR3 nucleotides read TGTGCCAGCAGTTATACAGACTCCTACGAGCAGTACGTC.

This clonotype showed up just a few times. This rearrangement joins TRBV10-3 to TRBJ2-5, with a possible D match to TRBD2 (5 bases). The CDR3 totals 15 residues. V lost 3 bases and J 4 bases, leaving 15 bases between the germline ends. Germline V gene sequence: CDR1 ENHRY, CDR2 SYGVKD. CDR3 bases: TGTGCCATCAGTGATGCGGCGAGGGCCCGAGAGACCCAGTACTTC. It is translated as CAISDAARARETQYF.

The rearrangement uses TRBV20-1 and TRBJ1-5; tentatively, D is TRBD1 (6 bases). Trimming removed 0 bases from V and 5 bases from J, with 11 bases in between. Germline V lookup: CDR1 DFQATT, CDR2 SNEGSKA (reference sequence). This CDR3 is 14 amino acids long. CDR3 nucleotides: TGCAGTGCTAGAGATCTACAGGGCGATCAGCCCCAGCATTTT. It is translated as CSARDLQGDQPQHF.

The chain links TRBV29-1 to TRBJ2-7; unclear D gene. CDR1 SQVTM and CDR2 ANQGSEA come from the germline V gene. This CDR3 is built from 11 residues. Between the trimmed V and J ends, which lost 4 bases and 6 bases, there was a span of 10 bases. CDR3 residues: CSVGGRLEQYF. CDR3 bases: TGCAGCGTTGGAGGCAGGCTCGAGCAGTACTTC.

The CDR3 protein is CSVPKQAGDGYTF. DNA of the CDR3: TGCAGTGTCCCGAAGCAGGCGGGGGATGGCTACACCTTC. The chain combines TRBV20-1 with TRBJ1-2; possible D gene TRBD1, 5 bases. The V and J ends lost 7 bases and 6 bases respectively, with 18 bases between them. CDR3 size: 13 residues. The germline gives CDR1 DFQATT, CDR2 SNEGSKA (reference sequence).

At least ten counts were recorded for this clonotype. The chain has TRBV5-1 and TRBJ2-2, with D uncertain. V lost 0 bases and J lost 4, with 4 bases in between. Germline CDR1 reads SGHRS; CDR2 reads YFSETQ. The length of the CDR3 is 13 residues. Here the CDR3 reads CASSLGVTGELFF. The CDR3 coding sequence is TGCGCCAGCAGCTTGGGGGTCACCGGGGAGCTGTTTTTT.